Below, one TCR beta chain is given with its context. Antigen unknown. During cDNA synthesis, UMIs that each contained a 6-nucleotide sample barcode were added by means of template switching. Reanalyzing the 5' RACE reads, TCRdb keeps one entry per CDR3 protein, without DNA. This sample's table has under 150,000 distinct CDR3 sequences. The sample belongs to a study of monozygotic twins with inflammatory bowel disease. Study findings and constraints: No detectable difference in repertoire similarity separated concordant from discordant twins, possibly as a result of limited power. IBD patients displayed reduced TCRbeta diversity (inverse Simpson) when set against healthy co-twins.

CDR1 and CDR2 from the germline V gene are SGHAT and FQNNGV. The CDR3 is 15 amino acids. Whole blood served as the source of total RNA, and no T cell sorting took place. The V call is TRBV11-2, the J call TRBJ1-2; lacking DNA, the TRBD1 call made by TCRdb goes unchecked. This receptor was obtained from a human donor with ulcerative colitis or Crohn's disease, or a healthy co-twin of an affected twin (not recorded which). The source material was blood. The CDR3 loop reads CASSIRTGTGYGYTF. Supplemented by reference TRBV11-2 and TRBJ1-2, the full variable domain reads EAGVAQSPRYKIIEKRQSVAFWCNPISGHATLYWYQQILGQGPKLLIQFQNNGVVDDSQLPKDRFSAERLKGVDSTLKIQPAKLEDSAVYLCASSIRTGTGYGYTFGSGTRLTVV.